The T cell receptor (beta chain) under discussion was sequenced for a study of read filtering for tumor transcriptome and immune sequencing. Study-level background: Among patients, 17 to 20 were male and some 15 female, aged about 45 to 85 (mean around 66). IR-seq gave about 3.5 to 10.27 million TCR reads per sample; RNA-seq gave about 75 to 1,300.

Many counts were recorded for this clonotype. Its antigen is as yet unknown. Between the trimmed V and J ends, which lost 0 bases and 7 bases, there was a span of 7 bases. CDR3 length: 12 amino acids. CDR1 and CDR2 from the germline V gene are SQVTM and ANQGSEA. Sampling of bone marrow took place during active disease in every patient. Molecular barcoded adaptors covering alpha/delta and beta/gamma chains were used on approximately 400 ng RNA. One entry per CDR3 protein, called by TCRdb with MiXCR from the reads. The sample includes approximately 150,000 distinct CDR3 sequences, roughly 13% of them seen just once. General observations from the study: Compared with RNA-seq, IR-seq gave much higher clonotype depth and reliability.

This TCR came from a donor at least 40 years old with multiple myeloma. V usage is TRBV29-1 and J usage is TRBJ2-1; no firm D call. What was sequenced was a population of CD138-negative cells sorted from bone marrow. Here the CDR3 DNA reads TGCAGCGTTGAAGAGTTAGGGAATGAGCAGTTCTTC. This gives the protein CSVEELGNEQFF.